This T cell receptor beta chain derives from a study of T cells in Graves' hyperthyroidism and ophthalmopathy. General study results and limits: Researchers found most expanded thyroid clonotypes above 0.001 in blood as well.

Amplification of TCR beta CDR3 regions was performed using RNA transcripts as template. A set of HTBI primers served as the primers for a first-round RT-PCR of the TCR CDR3. TCRdb passed the multiplex PCR reads through MiXCR, listing each CDR3 protein once. The sample has hundreds of thousands of distinct CDR3 sequences; around 42% are singletons. This clonotype was counted many times. Antigen: not known. This CDR3 is 13 amino acids long. Germline CDR1 SNHLY, CDR2 FYNNEI. Trimming took 10 bases from V and 2 from J, leaving 14 bases between them. The chain carries TRBV2 and TRBJ2-5; maybe TRBD1 (5 bases). The sequenced material came from peripheral blood or thyroid tissue (not recorded which). This sequence was found in a woman aged 18-30 years with Graves' hyperthyroidism. CDR3: CATGRAEQETQYF. Written as DNA, the CDR3 is TGTGCCACGGGCAGGGCGGAGCAAGAGACCCAGTACTTC.